Listed below are T cell receptor beta chains from one sample, sequenced in a study of shared clonotypes between healthy human individuals. The protocol was immunoSEQ multiplex PCR, while the TCRdb copy is restricted to in-frame clones and leaves out a portion. The sample has about 2.4 million clones, roughly 93% seen once. Sequenced sample: naive CD4+ T cells from PBMCs. The receptors stem from a man younger than 35 in good health. Some clones in this sample may be carry-over from other donors' samples. CDR3s include the opening cysteine and the closing phenylalanine or tryptophan. A D gene is named only where the DNA matches it firmly. Clone size appears in some rows only: once, few, many, or a class for an expanded clone.

j_call,d_call,v_call,clone_size,cdr3_nt,cdr3_aa
TRBJ1-3,TRBD1,TRBV28,.,TGTGCCAGCAGTGTATCACCGGGACAGGGCTTAACTGGAAACACCATATATTTT,CASSVSPGQGLTGNTIYF
TRBJ2-2,.,TRBV19,.,TGTGCCAGTAGTAATGGGGGGTCCGGGGAGCTGTTTTTT,CASSNGGSGELFF
TRBJ2-7,.,TRBV25-1,.,TGTGCCAGCGGGGGGGCAGCCTCCTACGAGCAGTACTTC,CASGGAASYEQYF
TRBJ2-1,.,TRBV2,.,TGTGCCACCAAACTAGGGGGAATCTACAATGAGCAGTTCTTC,CATKLGGIYNEQFF
TRBJ2-6,.,TRBV28,once,TGTGCCAGCATGGGTACCGGGGCCAACGTCCTGACTTTC,CASMGTGANVLTF
TRBJ2-5,.,TRBV18,.,TGTGCCAGCTCACCCAGAGGACTGAACCAAGAGACCCAGTACTTC,CASSPRGLNQETQYF
TRBJ2-1,TRBD2,TRBV5-1,.,TGCGCCAGCAGCGTTACTAGCGGGAGCTCCTACAATGAGCAGTTCTTC,CASSVTSGSSYNEQFF
TRBJ2-1,TRBD2,TRBV29-1,.,TGCAGCGTTGGGTGGTCCCTAGCGGTTAACAATGAGCAGTTCTTC,CSVGWSLAVNNEQFF
TRBJ1-3,.,TRBV6-5,.,TGTGCCAGCAGTAGCCCACTGAGCTCTGGAAACACCATATATTTT,CASSSPLSSGNTIYF
TRBJ2-7,TRBD2,TRBV5-6,.,TGTGCCAGCAGCAGGGGGACTAGCGGGACTCTAGGCGCTACCTTC,CASSRGTSGTLGATF
TRBJ1-3,TRBD1,TRBV19,.,TGTGCCAGTATCGCCCGGGAGTCCGGGGTGGGACAGAACACCATATATTTT,CASIARESGVGQNTIYF
TRBJ2-2,.,TRBV7-9,.,TGTGCCAGCAGCTTACGGGAGAGGGGAAACACCGGGGAGCTGTTTTTT,CASSLRERGNTGELFF
TRBJ2-5,TRBD1,TRBV6-6,.,TGTGCCAGCAGATTACAGGGGGCGGAGACCCAGTACTTC,CASRLQGAETQYF
TRBJ2-5,TRBD1,TRBV5-1,.,TGCGCCAGCAGCCGCGGGACAGGGGGATCGGGGTACCAAGAGACCCAGTACTTC,CASSRGTGGSGYQETQYF
TRBJ2-1,TRBD2,TRBV11-2,.,TGTGCCAGCAGCTCTCTAGCGGGAGCGTACAATGAGCAGTTCTTC,CASSSLAGAYNEQFF
TRBJ1-3,.,TRBV28,once,TGTGCCAGCAGCCTGACAGGAACTGCTGGAAACACCATATATTTT,CASSLTGTAGNTIYF
TRBJ1-3,TRBD1,TRBV7-6,.,TGTGCCAGCAGCTTACGACAGGGCTATGGAAACACCATATATTTT,CASSLRQGYGNTIYF
TRBJ1-5,.,TRBV19,.,TGTGCCAGTAGTATAGGAGGGTCCTATGGGGGAAAGCCCCAGCATTTT,CASSIGGSYGGKPQHF
TRBJ2-7,TRBD2,TRBV28,once,TGTGCCAGCAGTGACTGGACTAGCGGGAGACTAGGGGAGCAGTACTTC,CASSDWTSGRLGEQYF
TRBJ2-3,TRBD1,TRBV10-3,.,TGTGCCATCAGTGGGGGACAGGGGAGTGGAGATACGCAGTATTTT,CAISGGQGSGDTQYF
TRBJ2-5,.,TRBV5-1,.,TGCGCCAGCAGCTTGTACAGGGATGAGACCCAGTACTTC,CASSLYRDETQYF
TRBJ1-2,.,TRBV7-3,few,TGTGCCAGCAGCCCTAGTTCTGGGGCTTACTATGGCTACACCTTC,CASSPSSGAYYGYTF
TRBJ2-7,.,TRBV4-2,.,TGTGCCAGCAGCCAGACTGGACGTCAGGGCGAGCAGTACTTC,CASSQTGRQGEQYF
TRBJ2-1,.,TRBV5-6,.,TGTGCCAGCAGCACGGAGGGCGAGGTAGGCTACAATGAGCAGTTCTTC,CASSTEGEVGYNEQFF
TRBJ2-2,TRBD2,TRBV7-6,.,TGTGCCAGCAGCTTAGTCCTAGCGGGAGTGACCGGGGAGCTGTTTTTT,CASSLVLAGVTGELFF
TRBJ1-4,.,TRBV6-5,.,TGTGCCAGCAGAAAAAGACAGATAGAAAAACTGTTTTTT,CASRKRQIEKLFF
TRBJ2-5,TRBD2,TRBV5-1,.,TGCGCCAGCAGCCCGAGGACTAGGCGGGAGGCCCTACTTCAAGAGACCCAGTACTTC,CASSPRTRREALLQETQYF
TRBJ2-2,.,TRBV7-7,.,TGTGCCAGCAGCTCCAGCCGACTATCTCATGATTCCGGGGAGCTGTTTTTT,CASSSSRLSHDSGELFF
TRBJ2-5,TRBD1,TRBV18,.,TGTGCCAGCTCACACAGGGGAAACCAAGAGACCCAGTACTTC,CASSHRGNQETQYF
TRBJ2-7,TRBD2,TRBV6-5,.,TGTGCCAGCAGTTACTCGGCGGGAGGGTCGGGAGAGCAGTACTTC,CASSYSAGGSGEQYF
TRBJ2-7,.,TRBV28,.,TGTGCCAGCAGTTTACCCTCAGCCGTTAGCTACGAGCAGTACTTC,CASSLPSAVSYEQYF
TRBJ2-1,TRBD2,TRBV5-1,.,TGCGCCAGCAGCTTAGCGGGAGGGCCCTCACCCTCCGGACCACAAAATAGATACAATGAGCAGTTCTTC,CASSLAGGPSPSGPQNRYNEQFF
TRBJ2-5,.,TRBV29-1,.,TGCAGCGTTGACAGGGGCCAAGAGACCCAGTACTTC,CSVDRGQETQYF
TRBJ1-2,.,TRBV4-3,.,TGCGCCAGCAGCCAAGATATGGCAGACGACAAATTGGGCTACACCTTC,CASSQDMADDKLGYTF
TRBJ1-2,.,TRBV2,.,TGTGCCAGCAAGACGCGGCCGAACTATGGCTACACCTTC,CASKTRPNYGYTF
TRBJ2-3,.,TRBV7-3,.,TGTGCCAGCAGCTTATCGGTTGGCACAGATACGCAGTATTTT,CASSLSVGTDTQYF
TRBJ2-1,TRBD2,TRBV2,.,TGTGCCAGCAGTGTCGGGCTAGCGGGTACTGACAATGAGCAGTTCTTC,CASSVGLAGTDNEQFF
TRBJ2-7,TRBD1,TRBV7-9,.,TGTGCCAGCAGCCCCGGGACAGGGGGGTCCTACGAGCAGTACTTC,CASSPGTGGSYEQYF
TRBJ2-3,TRBD2,TRBV18,.,TGTGCCAGCTCACCACCGAAGGGGGGGACTAGCGGAAGGACAGATACGCAGTATTTT,CASSPPKGGTSGRTDTQYF